This T cell receptor beta chain is drawn from a study of molecular identifiers for immune sequencing clone quantification. Turning to the study itself: Five aliquots were made in replicates from the RNA of 20,000 or 100,000 naive CD8 cells, and four were sequenced.

Bulk TCR libraries were made with methods that had been previously described and with listed TCR primers. TCRdb re-analysed the PCR reads in MiXCR, keeping a single row per CDR3 protein. The sample shows 490,000 or so distinct CDR3 sequences, around 25% of them seen only once. In germline, CDR1 is LGHNA, CDR2 YSLEER. The V and J ends lost 0 bases and 1 base respectively, with 16 bases between them. The CDR3 has 17 amino acids. The clonotype was recovered from a human donor in good health. Some libraries in this study had Jurkat cell RNA spiked in. Source material: naive CD8+ T cells from blood, with Jurkat cell RNA spiked in. Subset described: FACS-sorted CD8+CD4-CCR7+CD45RA+ naive T cells. The chain has TRBV4-3 and TRBJ2-7; a possible D gene is TRBD2 (5 bases). The CDR3 DNA is TGCGCCAGCAGCCAAGATTGGTCGGGGAGAAGTTCCTACGAGCAGTACTTC. Translated: CASSQDWSGRSSYEQYF.